These 27 T cell receptor beta chains came from one sample sequenced in a study of identical twins. Each CDR3 protein is one row after TCRdb ran MiXCR on the 5' RACE reads. This sample has about 890,000 distinct CDR3 sequences, with 9% to 15% found just once. The same data also contributed to another study, on yellow fever vaccine responses in identical twins.

The sequenced material came from PBMCs. These receptors came from a young woman in good health.

The sample holds many counts of this clonotype. This chain joins TRBV7-9 and TRBJ2-1; 12 positions match TRBD2. V lost 5 bases and J lost 6; bases outside the gene matches: 8. This CDR3 comprises 16 residues. Germline-derived CDR1 and CDR2 are SEHNR and FQNEAQ (reference sequence). CDR3 amino acids: CASSPPSGRVGNEQFF. CDR3 nucleotides: TGTGCCAGCAGCCCCCCTAGCGGGAGGGTTGGCAATGAGCAGTTCTTC.

This chain joins TRBV5-1 and TRBJ2-1; D is ambiguous. The length of the CDR3 is 16 residues. Between the trimmed V and J ends, which lost 2 bases and 5 bases, there was a span of 17 bases. Germline V gene data show CDR1 as SGHRS and CDR2 as YFSETQ. The CDR3 spells CASSFHTPYRDNEQFF. CDR3 in DNA: TGCGCCAGCAGCTTCCACACCCCGTACAGAGACAATGAGCAGTTCTTC.

With respect to this clonotype: Since a much larger clone is just one base distant, this may be a read error. The V gene is TRBV7-8, the J gene TRBJ2-2; D is ambiguous. CDR1 and CDR2 (germline): SGHVS, FQNEAQ. The CDR3 is 11 residues long. V lost 6 bases and J lost 10, with 9 bases in between. CDR3 DNA: TGTGCCAGCAGATTCGCCGCGGAGCTGTTTTTT. This sequence encodes CASRFAAELFF.

The chain carries TRBV6-1 and TRBJ1-1; D gene ambiguous. The CDR3 extends over 12 amino acids. Trimming took off 4 bases at V and 6 bases at J, with 9 bases between the two ends. CDR1 and CDR2 from the germline V gene are MNHNS and SASEGT. The CDR3 DNA reads TGTGCCAGCAGTGCGGGAAGCTCTGAAGCTTTCTTT. It encodes CASSAGSSEAFF.

This clonotype was recorded many times. V usage is TRBV3-1 and J usage is TRBJ2-1; 11 bases agree with TRBD2. The germline gives CDR1 LGHDT, CDR2 YNNKEL (reference sequence). The trim removed 5 bases at V and 2 bases at J, leaving 2 bases unmatched. This CDR3 has 15 residues. CDR3 sequence (DNA): TGTGCCAGCAGCACGGGACTAGCGGCCTACAATGAGCAGTTCTTC. Translated, it gives CASSTGLAAYNEQFF.

J is TRBJ2-3 and V is TRBV2; D possibly corresponds to TRBD1 (6 bases). This CDR3 comprises 15 residues. Trimming left V 5 bases short and J 13 bases short, with 25 bases between. CDR1 is SNHLY and CDR2 is FYNNEI in the germline V gene. The CDR3: CASSPSRAGTSGEYF. The CDR3 nucleotides are TGTGCCAGCAGTCCTTCTCGAGCCGGGACCTCAGGGGAGTATTTT.

This chain links TRBV6-1 with TRBJ2-2; TRBD2 might be the D (7 bases). The CDR3 totals 14 residues. Trimming took 6 bases from V and 6 from J, leaving 14 bases between them. CDR1 is MNHNS and CDR2 is SASEGT in the germline V gene. The CDR3 reads CASSSGGFAGELFF. The CDR3 DNA reads as TGTGCCAGCAGCTCGGGGGGCTTCGCCGGGGAGCTGTTTTTT.

This clonotype was recorded a few times. The chain uses TRBV7-8 and TRBJ2-7, with TRBD2 matching over 16 bases. The CDR3 loop spans 19 amino acids. J was trimmed by 3 bases and V by 5 bases; bases with no gene match: 13. Germline CDR1 SGHVS, CDR2 FQNEAQ. CDR3 loop: CASSRKGLAGGPGIYEQYF. The CDR3 nucleotides read TGTGCCAGCAGCCGTAAGGGACTAGCGGGAGGGCCGGGGATCTACGAGCAGTACTTC.

This clonotype has a handful of counts. The CDR3 sequence is CSVEGYLAGGLTSHQETQYF. The DNA of the CDR3 is TGCAGCGTTGAAGGGTACCTAGCGGGAGGGCTAACGTCCCATCAAGAGACCCAGTACTTC. The gene calls are TRBV29-1 and TRBJ2-5; 12 bases are shared with TRBD2. The V and J ends lost 1 base and 2 bases, in that order; junction bases with no gene match: 17. The CDR3 loop spans 20 amino acids. Germline V gene data show CDR1 as SQVTM and CDR2 as ANQGSEA.

The chain combines TRBV4-1 with TRBJ1-6; D is ambiguous. This CDR3 has 15 residues. The germline CDR1 and CDR2 sequences are MGHRA and YSYEKL. Trimming shortened V by 5 bases and J by 5 bases, and 13 bases separated the two germline ends. CDR3: CASSARSGDNSPLHF. For the CDR3, the DNA is TGCGCCAGCAGCGCCCGATCCGGGGATAATTCACCCCTCCACTTT.

In this sample, this clonotype turned up a few times. The chain uses TRBV15 and TRBJ2-2; D may be TRBD1 (5 bases). Germline V gene data show CDR1 as LNHNV and CDR2 as YYDKDF (reference sequence). The CDR3 spans 16 residues. The V gene lost 1 base and the J gene lost 7 bases, with 16 bases spanning the gap. DNA for the CDR3: TGTGCCACCAGCAGAGTGGAAGACAGCGCCCTCGGGGAGCTGTTTTTT. It specifies CATSRVEDSALGELFF.

This clonotype has only a few counts. This rearrangement joins TRBV2 to TRBJ1-1; maybe TRBD1 (6 bases). The CDR3 contains 15 residues. V was pared by 5 bases and J by 0 bases, with 13 bases between. Germline CDR1 is SNHLY and CDR2 is FYNNEI. CDR3 bases: TGTGCCAGCAGTTCAAGGACAGAACTGAACACTGAAGCTTTCTTT. As protein: CASSSRTELNTEAFF.

The chain joins TRBV5-1 to TRBJ2-5; D is unresolved. V dropped 3 bases and J dropped 3 bases, with 9 bases sitting between them. CDR1 and CDR2 (germline): SGHRS, YFSETQ. The CDR3 extends over 13 amino acids. The CDR3 bases are TGCGCCAGCAGCTCCAGCACCGAAGAGACCCAGTACTTC. It specifies CASSSSTEETQYF.

This CDR3 is CATSDLVGEAFF. As DNA, the CDR3 is TGTGCCACCAGTGATTTGGTGGGGGAAGCTTTCTTT. The rearrangement joins TRBV24-1 to TRBJ1-1; D remains ambiguous. The germline CDR1 and CDR2 sequences are KGHDR and SFDVKD. The CDR3 extends over 12 amino acids. Trimming stripped 0 bases from V and 8 bases from J, with 6 bases between.

This clonotype was counted ten times or more. This rearrangement joins TRBV10-3 to TRBJ2-5, with 8 bases lining up with TRBD1. V was clipped by 7 bases and J by 1 base; unmatched bases: 2. Germline loops: CDR1 ENHRY, CDR2 SYGVKD. The CDR3 has 13 residues. CDR3 nucleotide sequence: TGTGCCATCATCGGACAGGGCCAAGAGACCCAGTACTTC. Protein: CAIIGQGQETQYF.

V gene TRBV11-1 combines with J gene TRBJ2-3; 10 bases match TRBD2. This CDR3 contains 19 residues. With 4 bases clipped from V and 5 bases from J, the junction kept 18 bases outside the gene matches. Germline V lookup: CDR1 SGHAT, CDR2 FQDESV (reference sequence). Written as DNA, the CDR3 is TGTGCCAGCAGCTCCGACCCATGGGACTACCCTAGCGGGAGAGATACGCAGTATTTT. Protein: CASSSDPWDYPSGRDTQYF.

This clonotype was observed a few times. The rearrangement joins TRBV6-1 to TRBJ2-5, with a possible D match to TRBD2 (5 bases). V lost 8 bases and J 2 bases, leaving 15 bases between the germline ends. CDR1 and CDR2 (germline): MNHNS, SASEGT. The CDR3 runs to 14 residues. CDR3 amino acids: CASRPGTWQETQYF. CDR3 nucleotides: TGTGCCAGCCGTCCGGGAACGTGGCAAGAGACCCAGTACTTC.

In its sample, this clonotype was seen once. The genes are TRBV7-9 and TRBJ2-7, with 9 bases lining up with TRBD1. The germline gives CDR1 SEHNR, CDR2 FQNEAQ (reference sequence). This CDR3 is built from 14 residues. V trimming: 1 base; J trimming: 5 bases; junction bases outside the gene matches: 3. This CDR3 reads CASSLGTGDHEQYF. Written as DNA, the CDR3 is TGTGCCAGCAGCTTAGGGACAGGGGACCACGAGCAGTACTTC.

This clonotype appeared a few times. V usage is TRBV20-1 and J usage is TRBJ1-1, with D possibly being TRBD1 (5 bases). This CDR3 is 13 amino acids long. Germline V CDR1 and CDR2: DFQATT, SNEGSKA (reference sequence). The CDR3 is CRTGAGGNTEAFF. CDR3 nucleotides: TGCAGGACTGGGGCGGGCGGGAACACTGAAGCTTTCTTT.

The chain carries TRBV7-9 and TRBJ2-7, with D tentatively TRBD1 (5 bases). The CDR3 spans 12 residues. V was pared by 3 bases and J by 12 bases, with 15 bases between. Looked up from germline, CDR1 is SEHNR and CDR2 is FQNEAQ (reference sequence). This CDR3 is CASSLGLGALYF. In DNA, the CDR3 is TGTGCCAGCAGCTTGGGTCTAGGGGCCCTGTACTTC. Combining the CDR3 with reference TRBV7-9 and TRBJ2-7 gives the whole variable domain DTGVSQNPRHKITKRGQNVTFRCDPISEHNRLYWYRQTLGQGPEFLTYFQNEAQLEKSRLLSDRFSAERPKGSFSTLEIQRTEQGDSAMYLCASSLGLGALYFGPGTRLTVT.

This clonotype showed up many times. V is TRBV24-1 and J is TRBJ2-1; 8 nucleotides line up with TRBD1. This CDR3 is 17 amino acids long. The V segment lost 4 bases and the J segment 3 bases; nucleotides outside the gene matches: 10. CDR1 and CDR2 from the germline V gene are KGHDR and SFDVKD. CDR3 protein: CATSDRMTGAIYNEQFF. For the CDR3, the DNA is TGTGCCACCAGTGACCGAATGACAGGGGCGATCTACAATGAGCAGTTCTTC.

The chain has TRBV12-3 or TRBV12-4 and TRBJ1-6, with D possibly being TRBD1 (5 bases). Trimming took 4 bases from V and 6 from J, leaving 16 bases between them. This CDR3 has 16 amino acids. This CDR3 is CASSSSRRQGNSPLHF. CDR3 nucleotide sequence: TGTGCCAGCAGTTCCTCCCGTCGGCAGGGTAATTCACCCCTCCACTTT.

This clonotype was observed many times. The rearrangement links TRBV6-1 to TRBJ2-7; D is undetermined. The CDR3 runs to 14 residues. The V gene lost 7 bases and the J gene lost 3 bases, with 16 bases spanning the gap. CDR1 MNHNS and CDR2 SASEGT come from the germline V gene. This chain's CDR3 is CASNPAGPDYEQYF. The CDR3 DNA reads as TGTGCCAGCAACCCGGCTGGGCCGGACTACGAGCAGTACTTC.

The chain is built from TRBV2 and TRBJ2-1; D tentatively fits TRBD1 or TRBD2 (7 bases each). V was clipped by 8 bases and J by 8 bases, with 16 bases between them. Germline CDR1 is SNHLY and CDR2 is FYNNEI. CDR3 size: 13 residues. The DNA of the CDR3 is TGTGCCAGCCTGGGGGGAGGGGGCGATGAGCAGTTCTTC. Encoded protein: CASLGGGGDEQFF.

The V and J genes are TRBV7-9 and TRBJ1-1; TRBD1 agrees at 8 bases. This CDR3 is built from 15 residues. V trimming: 1 base; J trimming: 4 bases; junction bases outside the gene matches: 5. CDR1 SEHNR and CDR2 FQNEAQ come from the germline V gene (reference sequence). CDR3 loop: CASSLVPTGGTEAFF. The CDR3 DNA reads as TGTGCCAGCAGCTTAGTCCCCACAGGGGGCACTGAAGCTTTCTTT.

There are a few counts of this clonotype. J is TRBJ1-1 and V is TRBV2; no firm D call. Germline values: CDR1 SNHLY, CDR2 FYNNEI. V lost 3 bases, J lost 1 base, and 9 bases lay in between. The CDR3 has 14 amino acids. The CDR3 region is CASSDLPRNTEAFF. CDR3 bases: TGTGCCAGCAGTGATTTACCTAGGAACACTGAAGCTTTCTTT.

This clonotype was picked up many times. V usage is TRBV5-1 and J usage is TRBJ2-4; no firm D call. From germline, CDR1 is SGHRS and CDR2 YFSETQ. The CDR3 contains 14 residues. V was clipped by 0 bases and J by 2 bases, with 6 bases between them. The chain's CDR3 is CASSLEVTKNIQYF. As DNA, the CDR3 is TGCGCCAGCAGCTTGGAAGTCACCAAAAACATTCAGTACTTC.